These 3 T cell receptor beta chains share one sample of origin, sequenced in a study of cytomegalovirus exposure and HLA in healthy donors. Amplification used 60 Vbeta primers and 13 Jbeta primers. Assay: immunoSEQ multiplex PCR; the TCRdb copy retains only in-frame clones and omits some. The profile shows fewer than 150,000 clones, about 79% of them singletons. Material: PBMCs. The receptors originated from a man aged 40-49 years in good health and CMV-seropositive.

The CDR3 loop is CASSPLAGGYNEQFF. CDR3 nucleotides: TGCGCCAGCAGCCCGCTCGCGGGGGGTTACAATGAGCAGTTCTTC. The rearrangement uses TRBV4-3 and TRBJ2-1; 8 bases match TRBD2. CDR1 is LGHNA, CDR2 YSLEER, per germline. The CDR3 covers 15 residues. V gave up 4 bases and J gave up 4 bases; unmatched junction bases: 6.

The gene calls are TRBV6-1 and TRBJ2-7; weak D call: TRBD2 (5 bases). The CDR3 is 12 residues long. The germline CDR1 and CDR2 sequences are MNHNS and SASEGT. Trimming took 6 bases from V and 3 from J, leaving 9 bases between them. The CDR3 is CASRDFYYEQYF. The CDR3 DNA sequence: TGTGCCAGCAGGGACTTTTACTACGAGCAGTACTTC.

V is TRBV7-9 and J is TRBJ2-7, with a weak D call TRBD1 (6 bases). The CDR3 consists of 15 residues. The V and J ends lost 4 bases and 2 bases respectively, with 15 bases between them. The germline gives CDR1 SEHNR, CDR2 FQNEAQ (reference sequence). The CDR3 region has the DNA TGTGCCAGCAGCTCCTCGACAGGTAGTCCCTACGAGCAGTACTTC. The encoded protein is CASSSSTGSPYEQYF.